These 15 T cell receptor beta chains share one sample of origin, sequenced in a study of T-cell reconstitution after alpha-beta-depleted transplantation in children. Construction of the TCRbeta library involved unique molecular identifiers. A single record per CDR3 protein comes from TCRdb applying MiXCR to the PCR reads. The table lists about 980,000 distinct CDR3 sequences, roughly 31% of them singletons. The input for sequencing was PBMCs, mostly from graft donor cells, taken 360 days after TCRalphabeta/CD19-depleted stem cell transplant. Receptor source: a boy under two years old who had a stem cell transplant for SCID, so the T cells may come from the graft donor.

The chain joins TRBV5-6 to TRBJ2-1; tentatively, D is TRBD1 or TRBD2 (5 bases each). CDR3 length: 12 amino acids. CDR1 and CDR2 from the germline V gene are SGHDT and YYEEEE. V dropped 5 bases and J dropped 14 bases, with 17 bases sitting between them. CDR3 DNA sequence: TGTGCCAGCAGTCCGGGGCTTAGGCGAGAGTTCTTC. This codes for CASSPGLRREFF.

The chain has TRBV7-2 and TRBJ2-7; 9 bases are shared with TRBD1. The germline V gene encodes CDR1 SGHTA and CDR2 FQGNSA. The CDR3 runs to 15 residues. Losses at the gene ends were 5 bases for V and 2 bases for J; bases not matched to a gene: 7. The CDR3 DNA follows: TGTGCCAGCAGCCTGGACAGGGGAACCCCCTACGAGCAGTACTTC. Its translation is CASSLDRGTPYEQYF.

This clonotype occurred a few times. The genes are TRBV7-8 and TRBJ2-7; a possible D gene is TRBD1 (6 bases). There are 12 residues in the CDR3. CDR1 is SGHVS, CDR2 FQNEAQ, per germline. V was cut by 5 bases and J by 3 bases, with 8 bases left in between. CDR3 in DNA: TGTGCCAGCAGCACAGGGAACTACGAGCAGTACTTC. The encoded protein is CASSTGNYEQYF. Full variable domain (rest looked up from reference TRBV7-8 and TRBJ2-7): GAGVSQSPRYKVAKRGQDVALRCDPISGHVSLFWYQQALGQGPEFLTYFQNEAQLDKSGLPSDRFFAERPEGSVSTLKIQRTQQEDSAVYLCASSTGNYEQYFGPGTRLTVT.

The chain combines TRBV5-1 with TRBJ2-3; 8 positions agree with TRBD2. The CDR3 sequence is 16 residues long. Germline CDR1 is SGHRS and CDR2 is YFSETQ. Trimming removed 0 bases from V and 4 bases from J; junction bases left unmatched: 7. The CDR3: CASSLEGSGASDTQYF. The CDR3 DNA is TGCGCCAGCAGCTTGGAGGGTAGCGGGGCATCAGATACGCAGTATTTT.

This clonotype was counted between two and nine times. The chain links TRBV28 to TRBJ2-3; D perhaps matches TRBD2 (6 bases). V lost 8 bases, J lost 1 base, and 16 bases lay in between. Germline assignment: CDR1 MDHEN and CDR2 SYDVKM. This CDR3 contains 15 residues. This chain's CDR3 is CASSIGTPGTDTQYF. In nucleotides, the CDR3 is TGTGCCAGCTCGATCGGGACTCCAGGCACAGATACGCAGTATTTT.

The J gene is TRBJ2-1, the V gene TRBV5-6; 7 bases are a match to TRBD1. The CDR3 spans 13 residues. The V gene's germline CDR1 is SGHDT and CDR2 YYEEEE. The V and J ends lost 2 bases and 8 bases, in that order; junction bases with no gene match: 4. The CDR3 is CASSLGQVDEQFF. The CDR3 nucleotides are TGTGCCAGCAGCTTAGGACAGGTCGATGAGCAGTTCTTC.

This clonotype was detected only a few times. The chain is built from TRBV12-3 or TRBV12-4 and TRBJ2-3; 7 bases are shared with TRBD2. The length of the CDR3 is 16 residues. V was pared by 9 bases and J by 5 bases, with 17 bases of the junction left unmatched. In DNA form, the CDR3 reads TGTGCCAGTAAAAAGCGGGGAGCCGAAAAGGGAGATACGCAGTATTTT. Its translation is CASKKRGAEKGDTQYF.

CDR3 in DNA: TGTGCCACCAGCAGAGATCGGGGAGGGCCCCTCCGGGAGCTGTTTTTT. Translating gives CATSRDRGGPLRELFF. This sequence joins TRBV15 and TRBJ2-2, with 7 bases aligning to TRBD2. The length of the CDR3 is 16 residues. J lost 9 bases, V lost 0 bases, and 10 bases had no gene match. The germline CDR1 and CDR2 sequences are LNHNV and YYDKDF (reference sequence).

The rearrangement links TRBV5-1 to TRBJ1-3; D is unclear. The ends were cut back, 0 bases at V and 4 bases at J, with 8 bases in the middle. The CDR3 has 14 residues. CDR1 and CDR2 from the germline V gene are SGHRS and YFSETQ. The chain's CDR3 is CASSLEGSGNTIYF. The CDR3 DNA sequence: TGCGCCAGCAGCTTGGAAGGTTCCGGAAACACCATATATTTT.

This clonotype was detected a few times. This chain joins TRBV20-1 and TRBJ1-2, with D possibly being TRBD1 (5 bases). Germline V gene sequence: CDR1 DFQATT, CDR2 SNEGSKA (reference sequence). V lost 4 bases and J 3 bases, leaving 9 bases between the germline ends. The CDR3 has 12 residues. CDR3 protein: CSATGSDYGYTF. The DNA of the CDR3 is TGCAGTGCTACAGGGTCTGACTATGGCTACACCTTC.

This clonotype was recorded a few times. The chain recombines TRBV6-1 with TRBJ2-5; TRBD2 matches at 15 bases. Unmatched junction bases numbered 9, after V lost 6 bases and J lost 4 bases. The germline CDR1 and CDR2 sequences are MNHNS and SASEGT. The CDR3 runs to 17 residues. CDR3 sequence reads: CASRSGLAGGRGETQYF. DNA for the CDR3: TGTGCCAGCAGATCCGGACTAGCGGGGGGGCGTGGAGAGACCCAGTACTTC.

This chain uses TRBV7-6 with TRBJ2-2, with D possibly TRBD1 on 6 matching bases. V lost 4 bases to trimming and J lost 0 bases, with 15 bases between them. This CDR3 region has 17 residues. The germline V gene has CDR1 SGHVS and CDR2 FNYEAQ. The CDR3 DNA sequence: TGTGCCAGCAGCTCCCGGACCCAGGGGACGAACACCGGGGAGCTGTTTTTT. Translating it yields CASSSRTQGTNTGELFF. Together with reference TRBV7-6 and TRBJ2-2, the CDR3 gives the full variable domain: GAGVSQSPRYKVTKRGQDVALRCDPISGHVSLYWYRQALGQGPEFLTYFNYEAQQDKSGLPNDRFSAERPEGSISTLTIQRTEQRDSAMYRCASSSRTQGTNTGELFFGEGSRLTVL.

A few counts support this clonotype. This chain joins TRBV4-2 and TRBJ2-7, with TRBD2 matching over 11 bases. V was pared by 3 bases and J by 2 bases, with 0 bases of the junction left unmatched. Germline-derived CDR1 and CDR2 are LGHNA and YNFKEQ. The CDR3 sequence is 14 residues long. In DNA form, the CDR3 reads TGTGCCAGCAGCCAGACTAGCGGGACCTACGAGCAGTACTTC. Translation: CASSQTSGTYEQYF.

The rearrangement joins TRBV6-1 to TRBJ2-3, with D maybe TRBD2 (6 bases). Germline V gene lookup returns CDR1 MNHNS and CDR2 SASEGT. The CDR3 covers 16 residues. V lost 8 bases to trimming and J lost 11 bases, with 29 bases between them. The CDR3: CASPAGSEPQIRKQYF. The CDR3 coding sequence is TGTGCCAGCCCCGCGGGGAGCGAGCCACAGATACGCAAGCAGTATTTT.

V is TRBV11-2 and J is TRBJ2-7; D could derive from TRBD1 or TRBD2 (5 bases each). The V gene lost 3 bases and the J gene lost 3 bases, with 24 bases spanning the gap. Germline CDR1 and CDR2: SGHAT and FQNNGV. CDR3 length: 18 amino acids. The CDR3 here is CASSFPRKGTENLYEQYF. CDR3 DNA sequence: TGTGCCAGCAGCTTCCCGCGGAAGGGGACGGAGAATCTCTACGAGCAGTACTTC.